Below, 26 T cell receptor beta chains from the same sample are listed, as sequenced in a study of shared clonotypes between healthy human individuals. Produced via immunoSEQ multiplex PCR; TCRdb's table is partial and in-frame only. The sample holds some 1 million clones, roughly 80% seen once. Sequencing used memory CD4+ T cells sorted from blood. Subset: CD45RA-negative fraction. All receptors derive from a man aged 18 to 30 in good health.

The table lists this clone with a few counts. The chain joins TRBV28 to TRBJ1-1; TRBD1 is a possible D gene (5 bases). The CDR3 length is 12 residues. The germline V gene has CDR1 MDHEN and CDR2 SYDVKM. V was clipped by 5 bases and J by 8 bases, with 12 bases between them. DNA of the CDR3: TGTGCCAGCAGTCTCCTTTGGGGGGAAGCTTTCTTT. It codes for CASSLLWGEAFF.

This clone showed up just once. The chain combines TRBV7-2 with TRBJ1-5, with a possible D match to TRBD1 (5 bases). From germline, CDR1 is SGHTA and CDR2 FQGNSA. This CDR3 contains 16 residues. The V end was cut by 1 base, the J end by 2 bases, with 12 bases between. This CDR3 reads CASSLGTVGGNQPQHF. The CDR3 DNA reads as TGTGCCAGCAGCTTAGGGACGGTGGGGGGCAATCAGCCCCAGCATTTT. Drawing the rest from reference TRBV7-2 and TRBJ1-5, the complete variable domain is GAGVSQSPSNKVTEKGKDVELRCDPISGHTALYWYRQSLGQGLEFLIYFQGNSAPDKSGLPSDRFSAERTGGSVSTLTIQRTQQEDSAVYLCASSLGTVGGNQPQHFGDGTRLSIL.

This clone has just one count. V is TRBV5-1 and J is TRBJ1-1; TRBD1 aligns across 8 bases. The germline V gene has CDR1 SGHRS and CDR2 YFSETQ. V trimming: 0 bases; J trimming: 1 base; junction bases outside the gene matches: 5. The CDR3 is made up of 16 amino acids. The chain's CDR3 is CASSLGYGTGNTEAFF. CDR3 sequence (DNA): TGCGCCAGCAGCTTGGGATACGGGACAGGGAACACTGAAGCTTTCTTT.

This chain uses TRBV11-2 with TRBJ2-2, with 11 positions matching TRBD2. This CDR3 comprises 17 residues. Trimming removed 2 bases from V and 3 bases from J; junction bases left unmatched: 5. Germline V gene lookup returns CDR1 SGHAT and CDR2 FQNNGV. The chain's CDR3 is CASSLLVAGGDTGELFF. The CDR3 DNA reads TGTGCCAGCAGCTTATTGGTAGCGGGAGGGGACACCGGGGAGCTGTTTTTT.

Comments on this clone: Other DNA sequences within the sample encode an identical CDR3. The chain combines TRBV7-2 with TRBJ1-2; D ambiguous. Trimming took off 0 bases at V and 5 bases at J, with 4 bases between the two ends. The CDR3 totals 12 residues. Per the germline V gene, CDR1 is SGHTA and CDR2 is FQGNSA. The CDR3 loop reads CASSLALYGYTF. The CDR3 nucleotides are TGTGCCAGCAGCTTAGCGCTATATGGCTACACCTTC.

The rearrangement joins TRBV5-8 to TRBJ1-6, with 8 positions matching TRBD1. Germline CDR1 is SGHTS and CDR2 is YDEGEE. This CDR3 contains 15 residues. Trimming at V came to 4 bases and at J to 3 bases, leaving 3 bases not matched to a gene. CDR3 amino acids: CASSDDRGYNSPLHF. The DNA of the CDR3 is TGTGCCAGCAGCGACGACAGGGGCTATAATTCACCCCTCCACTTT.

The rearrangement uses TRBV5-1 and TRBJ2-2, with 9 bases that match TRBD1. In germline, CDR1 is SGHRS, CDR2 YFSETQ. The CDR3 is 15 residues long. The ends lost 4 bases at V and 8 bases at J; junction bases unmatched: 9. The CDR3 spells CASSPRTGDRGELFF. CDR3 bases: TGCGCCAGCAGCCCACGGACAGGGGATCGGGGGGAGCTGTTTTTT.

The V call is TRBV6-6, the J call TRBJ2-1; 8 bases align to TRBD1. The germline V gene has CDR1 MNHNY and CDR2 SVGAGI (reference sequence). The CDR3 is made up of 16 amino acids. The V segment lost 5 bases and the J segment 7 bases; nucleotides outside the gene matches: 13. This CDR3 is CASSPAQGAGNNEQFF. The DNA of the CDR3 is TGTGCCAGCAGTCCGGCTCAGGGGGCAGGGAATAATGAGCAGTTCTTC.

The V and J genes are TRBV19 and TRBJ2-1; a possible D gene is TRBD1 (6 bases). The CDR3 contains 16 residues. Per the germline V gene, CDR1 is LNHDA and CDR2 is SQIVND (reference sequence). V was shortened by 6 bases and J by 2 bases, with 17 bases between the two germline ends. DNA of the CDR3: TGTGCCAGTAGCACCGGCCGGGACAAAGCCTACAATGAGCAGTTCTTC. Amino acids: CASSTGRDKAYNEQFF.

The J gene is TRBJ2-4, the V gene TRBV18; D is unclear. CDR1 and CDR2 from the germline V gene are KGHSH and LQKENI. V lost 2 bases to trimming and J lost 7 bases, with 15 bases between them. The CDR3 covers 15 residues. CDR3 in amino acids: CASSPAYSAANIQYF. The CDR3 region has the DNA TGTGCCAGCTCACCAGCCTATTCGGCGGCGAACATTCAGTACTTC. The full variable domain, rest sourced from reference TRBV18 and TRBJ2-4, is NAGVMQNPRHLVRRRGQEARLRCSPMKGHSHVYWYRQLPEEGLKFMVYLQKENIIDESGMPKERFSAEFPKEGPSILRIQQVVRGDSAAYFCASSPAYSAANIQYFGAGTRLSVL.

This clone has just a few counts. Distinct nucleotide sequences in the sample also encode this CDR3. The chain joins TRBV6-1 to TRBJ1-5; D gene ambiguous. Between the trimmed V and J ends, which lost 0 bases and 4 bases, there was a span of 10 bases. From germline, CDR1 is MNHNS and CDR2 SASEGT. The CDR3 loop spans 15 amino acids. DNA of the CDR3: TGTGCCAGCAGTGAAGCCTCGAGAGGGAATCAGCCCCAGCATTTT. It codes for CASSEASRGNQPQHF.

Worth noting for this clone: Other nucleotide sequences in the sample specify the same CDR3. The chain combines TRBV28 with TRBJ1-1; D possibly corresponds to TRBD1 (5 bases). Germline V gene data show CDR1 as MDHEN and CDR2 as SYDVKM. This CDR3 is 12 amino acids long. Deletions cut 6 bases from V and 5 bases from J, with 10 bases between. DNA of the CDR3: TGTGCCAGCAGCGTGGGGGATACTGAAGCTTTCTTT. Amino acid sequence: CASSVGDTEAFF. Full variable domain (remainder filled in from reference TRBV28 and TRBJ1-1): DVKVTQSSRYLVKRTGEKVFLECVQDMDHENMFWYRQDPGLGLRLIYFSYDVKMKEKGDIPEGYSVSREKKERFSLILESASTNQTSMYLCASSVGDTEAFFGQGTRLTVV.

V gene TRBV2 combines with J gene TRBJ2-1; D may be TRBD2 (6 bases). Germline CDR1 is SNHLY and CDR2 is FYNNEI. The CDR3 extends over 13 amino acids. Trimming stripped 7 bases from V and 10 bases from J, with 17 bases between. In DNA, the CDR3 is TGTGCCAGCAACCAAGGAGGGACGGAGGAGCAGTTCTTC. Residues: CASNQGGTEEQFF. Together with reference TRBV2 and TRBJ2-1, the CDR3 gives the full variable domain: EPEVTQTPSHQVTQMGQEVILRCVPISNHLYFYWYRQILGQKVEFLVSFYNNEISEKSEIFDDQFSVERPDGSNFTLKIRSTKLEDSAMYFCASNQGGTEEQFFGPGTRLTVL.

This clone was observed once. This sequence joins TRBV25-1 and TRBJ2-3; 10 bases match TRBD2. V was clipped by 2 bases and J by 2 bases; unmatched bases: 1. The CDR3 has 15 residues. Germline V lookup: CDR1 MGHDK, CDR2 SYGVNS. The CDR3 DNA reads TGTGCCAGCAGTGAAGGACTAGCGGACACAGATACGCAGTATTTT. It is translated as CASSEGLADTDTQYF.

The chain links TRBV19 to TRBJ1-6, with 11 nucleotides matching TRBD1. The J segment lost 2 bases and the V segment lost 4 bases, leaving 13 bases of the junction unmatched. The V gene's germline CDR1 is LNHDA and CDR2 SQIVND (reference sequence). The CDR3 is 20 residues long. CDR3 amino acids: CASSTVRTGGRRTYNSPLHF. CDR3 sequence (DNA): TGTGCCAGTAGTACTGTGAGGACAGGGGGCAGGAGGACCTATAATTCACCCCTCCACTTT.

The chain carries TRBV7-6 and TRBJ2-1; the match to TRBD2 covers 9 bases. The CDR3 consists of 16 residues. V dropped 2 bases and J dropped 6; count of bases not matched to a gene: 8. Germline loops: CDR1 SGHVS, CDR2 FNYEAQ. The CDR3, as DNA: TGTGCCAGCAGCTTAACTCCTCTAGCGGGGTCCAATGAGCAGTTCTTC. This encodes CASSLTPLAGSNEQFF.

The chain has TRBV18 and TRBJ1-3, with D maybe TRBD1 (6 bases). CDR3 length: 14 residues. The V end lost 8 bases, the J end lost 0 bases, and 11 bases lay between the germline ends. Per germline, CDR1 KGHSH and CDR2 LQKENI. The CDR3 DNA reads TGTGCCAGCGCAGAAGGGGGCTCTGGAAACACCATATATTTT. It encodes CASAEGGSGNTIYF.

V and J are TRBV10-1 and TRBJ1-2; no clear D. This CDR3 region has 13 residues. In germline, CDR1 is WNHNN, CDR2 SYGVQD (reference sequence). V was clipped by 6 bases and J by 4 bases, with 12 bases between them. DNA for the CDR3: TGCGCCAGCAGCGCAGAGGGAGTCTATGGCTACACCTTC. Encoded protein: CASSAEGVYGYTF.

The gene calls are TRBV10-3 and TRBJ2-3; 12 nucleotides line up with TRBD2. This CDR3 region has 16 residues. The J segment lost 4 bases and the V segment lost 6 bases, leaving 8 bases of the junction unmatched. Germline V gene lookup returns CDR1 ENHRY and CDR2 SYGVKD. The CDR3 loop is CAISPRLAGEADTQYF. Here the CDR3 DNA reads TGTGCCATCAGCCCCCGACTAGCGGGGGAGGCAGATACGCAGTATTTT.

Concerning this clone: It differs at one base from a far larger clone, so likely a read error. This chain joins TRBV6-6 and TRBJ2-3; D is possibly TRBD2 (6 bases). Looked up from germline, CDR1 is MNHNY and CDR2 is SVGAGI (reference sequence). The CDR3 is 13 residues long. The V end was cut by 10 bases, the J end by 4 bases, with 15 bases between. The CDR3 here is CANRGGGADTQYF. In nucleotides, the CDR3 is TGTGCCAACCGTGGAGGAGGGGCAGATACGCAGTATTTT.

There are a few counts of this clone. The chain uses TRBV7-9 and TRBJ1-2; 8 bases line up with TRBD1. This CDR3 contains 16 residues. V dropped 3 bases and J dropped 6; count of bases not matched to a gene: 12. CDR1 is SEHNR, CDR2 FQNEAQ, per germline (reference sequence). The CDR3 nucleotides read TGTGCCAGCAGCTTGTCTGGTGCAGGGGGCAGCGATGGCTACACCTTC. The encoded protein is CASSLSGAGGSDGYTF.

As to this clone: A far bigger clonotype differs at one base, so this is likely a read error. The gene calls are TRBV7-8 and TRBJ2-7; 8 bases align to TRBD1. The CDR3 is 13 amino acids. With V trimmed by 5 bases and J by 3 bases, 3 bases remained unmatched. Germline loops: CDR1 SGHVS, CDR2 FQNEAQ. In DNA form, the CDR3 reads TGTGCCAGCAGCCCTGGGACAGGCTACGAGCAGTACTTC. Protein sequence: CASSPGTGYEQYF.

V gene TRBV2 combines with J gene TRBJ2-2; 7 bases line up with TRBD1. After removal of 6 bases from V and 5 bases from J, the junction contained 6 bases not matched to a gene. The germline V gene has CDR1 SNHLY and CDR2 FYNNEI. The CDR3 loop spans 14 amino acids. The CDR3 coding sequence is TGTGCCAGCAGAGCCGGGACAGTAACCGGGGAGCTGTTTTTT. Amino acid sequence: CASRAGTVTGELFF.

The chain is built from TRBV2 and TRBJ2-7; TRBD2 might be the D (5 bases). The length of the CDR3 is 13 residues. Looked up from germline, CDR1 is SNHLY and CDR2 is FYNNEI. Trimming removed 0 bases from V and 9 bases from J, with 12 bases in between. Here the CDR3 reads CASSEAEAFWQYF. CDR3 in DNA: TGTGCCAGCAGTGAAGCGGAGGCTTTCTGGCAGTACTTC.

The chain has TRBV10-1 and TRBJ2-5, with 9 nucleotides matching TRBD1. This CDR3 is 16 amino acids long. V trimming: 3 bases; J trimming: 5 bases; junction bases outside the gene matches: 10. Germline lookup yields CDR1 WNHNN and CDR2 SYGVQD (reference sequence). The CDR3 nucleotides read TGCGCCAGCAGTGACCGGGACAGGGTAGGAGTGGAGACCCAGTACTTC. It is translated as CASSDRDRVGVETQYF.

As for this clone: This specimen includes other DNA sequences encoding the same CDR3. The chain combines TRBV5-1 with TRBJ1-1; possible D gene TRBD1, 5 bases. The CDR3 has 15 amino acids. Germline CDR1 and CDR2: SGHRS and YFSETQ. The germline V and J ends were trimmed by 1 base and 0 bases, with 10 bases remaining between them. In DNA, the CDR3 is TGCGCCAGCAGCTTGTCTGGGGGAATGAACACTGAAGCTTTCTTT. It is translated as CASSLSGGMNTEAFF.